This is a list of T cell receptor beta chains from one sample in a study of breast tumors, draining lymph nodes, adjacent tissues. TCRdb processed the multiplex PCR reads anew with MiXCR; each CDR3 protein has one entry. This sample yields 50,000 to 65,000 distinct CDR3 sequences, of which 35% to 50% are seen a single time; more than 9% belongs to the top ten. The source material was breast tumor tissue. Source of these receptors: a female donor with breast cancer. Some clones in this sample may be carry-over from other donors' samples. The CDR3 runs from the conserved cysteine through the conserved F or W.

v_gene	CDR3aa
TRBV4-3	CASSQDQGGVNYGYTF
TRBV28	CASSLLGESTDTQYF
TRBV4-3	CASSQDQGVRPQHF
TRBV5-1	CASSFTTGYTGANVLTF
TRBV20-1	CSARPAGGYTF
TRBV6-1	CASRRTGTREEQYF
TRBV5-4	CASSLSSGSYYEQYF
TRBV28	CASSLLGGYQHF
TRBV11-2	CASSLDRGEQYF
TRBV12-5	CASGRDRSSYNEQFF
TRBV6-5	CASSRTTGGSGYTF
TRBV19	CASSIRPYNEQFF
TRBV4-3	CASSPGVSYNEQFF
TRBV19	CASSRLARHQETQYF
TRBV20-1	CSARDFTSGKSHRPGSQETQYF
TRBV5-1	CASSGFSYNEQFF
TRBV2	CASSVRGSSYEQYF
TRBV19	CASSTTRSSDTQYF
TRBV10-3	CATNPGLANTGELFF
TRBV6-1	CASILGGTDAEKLFF
TRBV20-1	CSVIGTARSKNEKLFF
TRBV10-1	CASSASGSEQYF